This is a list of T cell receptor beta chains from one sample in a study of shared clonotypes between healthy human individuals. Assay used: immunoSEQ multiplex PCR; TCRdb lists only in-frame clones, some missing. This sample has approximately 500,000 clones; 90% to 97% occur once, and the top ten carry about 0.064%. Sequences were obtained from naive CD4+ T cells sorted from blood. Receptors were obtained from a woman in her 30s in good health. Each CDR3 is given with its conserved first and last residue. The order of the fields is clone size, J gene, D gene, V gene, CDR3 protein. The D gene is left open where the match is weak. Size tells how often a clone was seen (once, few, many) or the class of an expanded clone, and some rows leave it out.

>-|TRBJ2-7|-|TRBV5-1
CASSYGSADYEQYF
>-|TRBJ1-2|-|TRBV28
CASNKENYGYTF
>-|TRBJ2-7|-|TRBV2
CASSLRSRAGEQYF
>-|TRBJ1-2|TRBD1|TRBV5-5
CASRPTGVYGYTF
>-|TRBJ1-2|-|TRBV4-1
CASSQTQGRYTF
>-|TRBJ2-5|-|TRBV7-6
CASSRQEGETQYF
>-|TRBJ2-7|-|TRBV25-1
CASSEYSYEQYF
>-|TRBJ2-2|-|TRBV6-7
CASSCLVAPNTGELFF
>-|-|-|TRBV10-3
CAISERDRALVYEQYF
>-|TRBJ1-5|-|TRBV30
CAWSVQGGGQPQHF
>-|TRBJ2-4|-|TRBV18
CASSPQGVAKNIQYF
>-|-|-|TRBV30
CAWSRQSSYEQYF
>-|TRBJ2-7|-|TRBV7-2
CASSWGVGLLSYEQYF
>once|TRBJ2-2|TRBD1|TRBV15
CATSRDLGTGDVELFF
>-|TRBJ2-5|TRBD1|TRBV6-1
CASRYDRGVQETQYF
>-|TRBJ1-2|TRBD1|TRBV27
CASSLSMGTGGSYGYTF
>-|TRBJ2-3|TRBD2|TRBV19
CASSIEGLAGLDTQYF
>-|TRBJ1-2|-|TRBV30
CAWSVLLGGGYTF
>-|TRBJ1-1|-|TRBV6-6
CASSYPGGGMEAFF
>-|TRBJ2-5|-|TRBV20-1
CSASREKTQYF
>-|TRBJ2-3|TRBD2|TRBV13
CASSLTPGGATDTQYF
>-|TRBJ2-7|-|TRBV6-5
CASSFSRTKTYEQYF
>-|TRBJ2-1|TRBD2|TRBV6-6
CASSYSTSGSSEQFF
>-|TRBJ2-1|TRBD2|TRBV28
CASSLATSAQFF
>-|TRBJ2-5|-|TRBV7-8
CAGQKETQYF
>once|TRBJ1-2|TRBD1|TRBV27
CASRNRDREPGYTF
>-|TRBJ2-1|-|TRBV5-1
CASSMGRIEQFF
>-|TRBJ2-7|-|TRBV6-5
CASSYGTGQVNEQYF
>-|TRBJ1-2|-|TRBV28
CASTPPQGSYGYTF
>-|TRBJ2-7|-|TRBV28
CASSLLGSPYEQYF
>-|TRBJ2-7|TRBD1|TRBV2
CASRKGTANYEQYF
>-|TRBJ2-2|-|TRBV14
CASSRQGTANTGELFF
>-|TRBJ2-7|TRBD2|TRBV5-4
CASSLGLAGGPAEQYF
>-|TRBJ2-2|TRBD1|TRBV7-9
CASRIAGTGPGELFF
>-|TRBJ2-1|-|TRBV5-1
CASSSSTGVEQFF
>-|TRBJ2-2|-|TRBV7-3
CASSLISGHNTGELFF
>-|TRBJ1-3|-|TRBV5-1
CASSLGQPGNTIYF
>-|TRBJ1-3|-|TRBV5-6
CASSLKWGGNTIYF
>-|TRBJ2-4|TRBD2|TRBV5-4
CASSLAGMGKNIQYF
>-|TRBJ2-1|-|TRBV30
CAWKFGRIYGNEQFF
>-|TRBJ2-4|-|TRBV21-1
CASRKGDYFENIQYF
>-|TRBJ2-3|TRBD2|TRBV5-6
CASSRTSGSVFDTQYF
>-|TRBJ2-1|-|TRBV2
CASLRDFPNEQFF
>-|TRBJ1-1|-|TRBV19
CASSVDHKLEAFF
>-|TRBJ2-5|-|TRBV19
CASSISGRETQYF
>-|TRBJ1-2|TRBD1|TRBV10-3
CAISESPRQGAHSGYTF
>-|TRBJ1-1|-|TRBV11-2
CASSVRRNTEAFF
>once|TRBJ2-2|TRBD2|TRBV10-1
CASSGPKTSTDTGELFF
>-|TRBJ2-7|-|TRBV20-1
CSAPTEKKQYF
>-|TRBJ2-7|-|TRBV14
CASSPHPVGIPHEQYF
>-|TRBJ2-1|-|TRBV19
CASSIQGGAGYNEQFF
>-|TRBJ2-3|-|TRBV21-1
CASSRLLAGASTDTQYF
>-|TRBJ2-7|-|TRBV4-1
CASSLARDTYYEQYF
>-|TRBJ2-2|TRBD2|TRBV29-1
CSVTGLSNTGELFF
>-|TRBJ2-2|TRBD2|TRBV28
CASSLSAGRAGELFF